A single sample gave rise to the 5 T cell receptor beta chains below, sequenced in a study of identical twins. Using its own MiXCR run on the 5' RACE reads, TCRdb lists one record per CDR3 protein. Among approximately 500,000 distinct CDR3 sequences, 15% were seen once, and the ten largest hold roughly 0.44%. The same specimen was also included in a second study, on yellow fever vaccine responses in identical twins.

Sequenced material: CD4+ T cells sorted from blood. These TCRs come from a woman under 30 in good health.

This clonotype occurred a few times. The V call is TRBV7-2, the J call TRBJ1-1, with no clear D. The V end lost 5 bases, the J end lost 1 base, and 14 bases lay between the germline ends. CDR1 SGHTA and CDR2 FQGNSA come from the germline V gene. CDR3 length: 15 residues. CDR3 residues: CASSPRRTGNTEAFF. Written as DNA, the CDR3 is TGTGCCAGCAGCCCAAGACGGACCGGGAACACTGAAGCTTTCTTT.

A few counts support this clonotype. The V gene is TRBV9, the J gene TRBJ1-2; D is perhaps TRBD1 (5 bases). CDR1 and CDR2 from the germline V gene are SGDLS and YYNGEE. The CDR3 contains 15 residues. Trimming took 2 bases from V and 0 from J, leaving 11 bases between them. The CDR3, as DNA: TGTGCCAGCAGCGTTTCAGGGATGGCTAACTATGGCTACACCTTC. Translating gives CASSVSGMANYGYTF.

There are many counts of this clonotype. The chain combines TRBV6-1 with TRBJ1-5, with TRBD1 matching 8 bases. With V trimmed by 3 bases and J by 5 bases, 0 bases remained unmatched. CDR1 and CDR2 (germline): MNHNS, SASEGT. This CDR3 comprises 13 residues. The CDR3 loop reads CASSDRGHQPQHF. Here the CDR3 DNA reads TGTGCCAGCAGTGACAGGGGGCATCAGCCCCAGCATTTT.

CDR3 nucleotide sequence: TGTGCCAGCAGTCGCCTGGGGAGCGTGGAGACCCAGTACTTC. Its protein is CASSRLGSVETQYF. V gene TRBV12-3 or TRBV12-4 combines with J gene TRBJ2-5; tentatively, D is TRBD2 (5 bases). CDR3 length: 14 amino acids. The germline V and J ends were trimmed by 5 bases and 5 bases, with 15 bases remaining between them.

This sequence joins TRBV10-3 and TRBJ2-3, with a tentative D call TRBD2 (6 bases). Deletions cut 8 bases from V and 2 bases from J, with 11 bases between. Per the germline V gene, CDR1 is ENHRY and CDR2 is SYGVKD. This CDR3 has 13 residues. The CDR3 here is CAIVQRVTDTQYF. The CDR3 DNA sequence: TGTGCCATCGTACAGCGGGTCACAGATACGCAGTATTTT.